The clone carrying this T cell receptor beta chain was seen a few times. Enrolled through a virtual design, the participants were between roughly 18 and 90 years of age and came from roughly 22 US areas. Symptom resolution, clearance, or two negative PCRs marked the recovered donors of Cohort 3. This sample is drawn from a study of blood T cell repertoires in COVID-19. Study-wide background: T cells, B-cell-depleted T cells, or PBMCs supplied cDNA or gDNA.

Repertoires were generated with immunoSEQ multiplex PCR, while TCRdb's copy carries only in-frame clones and drops some. Of hundreds of thousands of clones in the sample, 89% were seen once. Sequencing input: PBMCs or T cells enriched from blood (not recorded which). The clonotype comes from a woman between 35 and 50 years old who had recovered from COVID-19.

DNA of the CDR3: TGTGCCAGCAGCCCCTCCGGGGGGGCCATAAACAATGAGCAGTTCTTC. Translation gives CASSPSGGAINNEQFF. The chain carries TRBV6-2 or TRBV6-3 and TRBJ2-1; 8 nucleotides agree with TRBD2. The CDR3 is 16 amino acids. The V and J ends lost 6 bases and 5 bases, in that order; junction bases with no gene match: 12. CDR1 is MNHEY and CDR2 is SVGEGT in the germline V gene.